Shown below are 29 T cell receptor beta chains from a single sample sequenced in a study of shared clonotypes between healthy human individuals (dated by TCRdb to the early 2020s). Libraries were built with the immunoSEQ multiplex PCR assay. TCRdb stores this immuneACCESS table with in-frame sequences only. Part of the clones is absent; in the studies checked, under half of the shortfall reflects unresolved V genes, and no reason is known for the rest. In all, the sample holds roughly 850,000 clones, and about 96% of those were seen once. Approximately 0.2% of the sample is in the top ten clones. CD8 naive samples consisted of CD45RO-negative cells that were positively selected for CCR7, yielding a CD45RA+CCR7+ population without TemRA cells. Sequenced sample: naive CD8+ T cells sorted from blood. In the paper's terms, the cell subset or site label means: CD45RA+CCR7+. The receptors shown here come from a man between 25 and 39 years old in good health.

This clone showed up just once. The V call is TRBV10-2, the J call TRBJ1-1, with 8 bases matching TRBD1. This CDR3 comprises 14 residues. CDR1 and CDR2 from the germline V gene are WSHSY and SAAADI. V gave up 6 bases and J gave up 8 bases; unmatched junction bases: 11. The CDR3 spells CASRSLNRGEEAFF. In DNA form, the CDR3 reads TGCGCCAGCAGATCGCTAAACAGGGGGGAGGAAGCTTTCTTT.

The V gene is TRBV27, the J gene TRBJ2-7; 9 nucleotides agree with TRBD2. CDR3 length: 15 amino acids. Germline loops: CDR1 MNHEY, CDR2 SMNVEV (reference sequence). The junction had 7 bases not matched to a gene; V was cut back by 3 bases and J by 4 bases. As DNA, the CDR3 is TGTGCCAGCAGTTTTATCGGGACTAGCAGGTACGAGCAGTACTTC. This translates into CASSFIGTSRYEQYF.

The chain joins TRBV11-3 to TRBJ2-1, with 8 bases that match TRBD2. The CDR3 length is 17 residues. The germline CDR1 and CDR2 sequences are SGHNT and YENEEA. V was pared by 5 bases and J by 5 bases, with 14 bases of the junction left unmatched. CDR3 sequence: CASSGEWSGGGDNEQFF. The CDR3 region has the DNA TGTGCCAGCAGCGGAGAGTGGTCGGGAGGGGGGGACAATGAGCAGTTCTTC.

The J gene is TRBJ2-1, the V gene TRBV7-9, with TRBD2 identical over 13 bases. Germline V CDR1 and CDR2: SEHNR, FQNEAQ (reference sequence). The CDR3 is made up of 18 amino acids. Germline trimming cut 5 bases from V and 5 bases from J; bases unmatched to any gene: 12. In nucleotides, the CDR3 is TGTGCCAGCAGCACGACTAGCGGGAGGATATCCAAGGACAATGAGCAGTTCTTC. This sequence encodes CASSTTSGRISKDNEQFF.

The chain has TRBV29-1 and TRBJ2-2; D unclear. V was pared by 5 bases and J by 0 bases, with 7 bases between. The CDR3 spans 13 residues. From germline, CDR1 is SQVTM and CDR2 ANQGSEA. CDR3 nucleotide sequence: TGCAGCGTTATTTCCTCGAACACCGGGGAGCTGTTTTTT. Protein: CSVISSNTGELFF.

The CDR3, as DNA: TGTGCCAGCAGCTTGGGGCTAGCGGGCACCGGGGAGCTGTTTTTT. Amino acid sequence: CASSLGLAGTGELFF. The V and J genes are TRBV11-2 and TRBJ2-2, with TRBD2 identical over 8 bases. The germline V gene has CDR1 SGHAT and CDR2 FQNNGV. V trimming: 3 bases; J trimming: 4 bases; junction bases outside the gene matches: 4. This CDR3 spans 15 amino acids.

The chain recombines TRBV7-9 with TRBJ2-7, with TRBD1 identical over 8 bases. Germline lookup yields CDR1 SEHNR and CDR2 FQNEAQ (reference sequence). V lost 4 bases and J lost 7; bases outside the gene matches: 9. CDR3 length: 14 amino acids. CDR3 loop: CASSSGQGFWEQYF. The CDR3 DNA follows: TGTGCCAGCAGCTCCGGACAGGGCTTCTGGGAGCAGTACTTC.

The V call is TRBV5-4, the J call TRBJ1-5, with D unclear. Trimming removed 0 bases at V and 4 bases at J, with 8 bases between. Germline assignment: CDR1 SGHNT and CDR2 YYREEE (reference sequence). The CDR3 is 14 residues long. The CDR3, as DNA: TGTGCCAGCAGCTTGGGGGGAGAGAATCAGCCCCAGCATTTT. It translates to CASSLGGENQPQHF.

The rearrangement joins TRBV10-2 to TRBJ2-1; D perhaps matches TRBD1 (7 bases). The CDR3 has 14 amino acids. CDR1 and CDR2 from the germline V gene are WSHSY and SAAADI. The V end lost 4 bases, the J end lost 8 bases, and 15 bases lay between the germline ends. The CDR3 coding sequence is TGCGCCAGCAGTGGCACTAGCAGGGGGTATGAGCAGTTCTTC. It is translated as CASSGTSRGYEQFF.

The chain has TRBV30 and TRBJ1-1; TRBD1 agrees at 7 bases. Trimming removed 2 bases from V and 1 base from J; junction bases left unmatched: 4. Germline assignment: CDR1 GTSNPN and CDR2 SVGIG (reference sequence). CDR3 length: 14 amino acids. The CDR3 loop reads CAWSTGTANTEAFF. The DNA of the CDR3 is TGTGCCTGGAGTACCGGGACAGCGAACACTGAAGCTTTCTTT.

J is TRBJ2-7 and V is TRBV11-2, with D perhaps TRBD1 (7 bases). Per germline, CDR1 SGHAT and CDR2 FQNNGV. The CDR3 consists of 14 residues. V lost 5 bases and J lost 5, with 16 bases in between. CDR3: CASSGGDSWDEQYF. For the CDR3, the DNA is TGTGCCAGCAGCGGAGGGGACAGTTGGGACGAGCAGTACTTC.

The V gene is TRBV10-2, the J gene TRBJ2-7; TRBD2 aligns across 7 bases. CDR3 length: 16 amino acids. In germline, CDR1 is WSHSY, CDR2 SAAADI. Trimming at V came to 0 bases and at J to 2 bases, leaving 7 bases not matched to a gene. The CDR3 region is CASSESFAGVTYEQYF. The CDR3 nucleotides are TGCGCCAGCAGTGAGTCGTTTGCGGGAGTCACCTACGAGCAGTACTTC.

This rearrangement joins TRBV27 to TRBJ2-7, with D unresolved. With 4 bases removed from V and 0 bases from J, the gap between germline ends came to 7 bases. Germline CDR1 MNHEY, CDR2 SMNVEV (reference sequence). The CDR3 totals 13 residues. The CDR3 protein is CASSSAISYEQYF. For the CDR3, the DNA is TGTGCCAGCAGTTCAGCGATCTCCTACGAGCAGTACTTC.

This clone appeared once. The V and J genes are TRBV4-1 and TRBJ1-5; D remains ambiguous. The ends were cut back, 1 base at V and 1 base at J, with 8 bases in the middle. The CDR3 loop spans 15 amino acids. The germline V gene encodes CDR1 MGHRA and CDR2 YSYEKL. As DNA, the CDR3 is TGCGCCAGCAGCCAAGGATCGCCGAGCAATCAGCCCCAGCATTTT. It specifies CASSQGSPSNQPQHF.

V is TRBV12-5 and J is TRBJ2-5; 14 bases fit TRBD2. CDR1 LGHNT and CDR2 FRNRAP come from the germline V gene. The junction had 3 bases not matched to a gene; V was cut back by 5 bases and J by 4 bases. The CDR3 has 15 residues. CDR3 protein: CASGPGLAGGETQYF. CDR3 in DNA: TGTGCTAGTGGTCCAGGACTAGCGGGAGGAGAGACCCAGTACTTC.

This clone was detected once. The V and J genes are TRBV10-3 and TRBJ1-1, with D perhaps TRBD1 (5 bases). The V gene lost 0 bases and the J gene lost 2 bases, with 10 bases spanning the gap. Germline CDR1 and CDR2: ENHRY and SYGVKD. This CDR3 region has 15 residues. Written as DNA, the CDR3 is TGTGCCATCAGTGAGTCGAGACAGAGAAACACTGAAGCTTTCTTT. This codes for CAISESRQRNTEAFF.

The chain combines TRBV5-6 with TRBJ2-5; 9 bases line up with TRBD1. Germline V gene data show CDR1 as SGHDT and CDR2 as YYEEEE. Losses at the gene ends were 4 bases for V and 5 bases for J; bases not matched to a gene: 9. The CDR3 sequence is 15 residues long. The CDR3 DNA reads TGTGCCAGCAGCCCCAGGGACAGGGCGTGGGAGACCCAGTACTTC. Its translation is CASSPRDRAWETQYF.

About this clone itself: The same CDR3 is also encoded by other DNA sequences in this sample. J is TRBJ2-7 and V is TRBV5-6; 7 bases map to TRBD1. CDR1 and CDR2 (germline): SGHDT, YYEEEE. This CDR3 contains 13 residues. Germline trimming cut 4 bases from V and 4 bases from J; bases unmatched to any gene: 5. CDR3 protein: CASSLRQGYEQYF. The CDR3 coding sequence is TGTGCCAGCAGCCTAAGACAGGGATACGAGCAGTACTTC.

This sequence joins TRBV9 and TRBJ1-5, with TRBD1 matching 7 bases. The V and J ends lost 3 bases and 0 bases, in that order; junction bases with no gene match: 3. This CDR3 region has 15 residues. From germline, CDR1 is SGDLS and CDR2 YYNGEE. In nucleotides, the CDR3 is TGTGCCAGCAGCGGCGGGACAGATAGCAATCAGCCCCAGCATTTT. Translating gives CASSGGTDSNQPQHF.

The rearrangement uses TRBV10-3 and TRBJ2-5, with 13 bases fitting TRBD2. This CDR3 spans 18 amino acids. The V gene's germline CDR1 is ENHRY and CDR2 SYGVKD. The J segment lost 1 base and the V segment lost 3 bases, leaving 8 bases of the junction unmatched. CDR3 amino acids: CAISDGTSGAYPQETQYF. As DNA, the CDR3 is TGTGCCATCAGTGATGGGACTAGCGGGGCCTACCCCCAAGAGACCCAGTACTTC.

The rearrangement links TRBV7-6 to TRBJ1-1; D gene unclear. The CDR3 runs to 13 residues. V was shortened by 5 bases and J by 3 bases, with 10 bases between the two germline ends. From germline, CDR1 is SGHVS and CDR2 FNYEAQ. The CDR3 is CASSLDGYTEAFF. The DNA of the CDR3 is TGTGCCAGCAGCCTCGACGGTTACACTGAAGCTTTCTTT.

The chain uses TRBV7-6 and TRBJ2-7; unclear D gene. Trimming removed 4 bases from V and 1 base from J, with 11 bases in between. Germline values: CDR1 SGHVS, CDR2 FNYEAQ. This CDR3 region has 14 residues. For the CDR3, the DNA is TGTGCCAGCAGCTCCTGGACCGTGTCCTACGAGCAGTACTTC. It is translated as CASSSWTVSYEQYF. Drawing the rest from reference TRBV7-6 and TRBJ2-7, the complete variable domain is GAGVSQSPRYKVTKRGQDVALRCDPISGHVSLYWYRQALGQGPEFLTYFNYEAQQDKSGLPNDRFSAERPEGSISTLTIQRTEQRDSAMYRCASSSWTVSYEQYFGPGTRLTVT.

V is TRBV11-3 and J is TRBJ2-7; 9 nucleotides line up with TRBD2. CDR3 length equals 12 residues. Germline V gene data show CDR1 as SGHNT and CDR2 as YENEEA. The CDR3, as DNA: TGTGCCAGCAGGCCCAGACTAGCGGTATTATTCGTC. Translation: CASRPRLAVLFV.

This chain uses TRBV15 with TRBJ2-5, with 9 bases fitting TRBD1. J lost 0 bases, V lost 3 bases, and 5 bases had no gene match. There are 16 residues in the CDR3. Germline V CDR1 and CDR2: LNHNV, YYDKDF (reference sequence). Here the CDR3 DNA reads TGTGCCACCAGCAGTGAGACAGGGGGGTACCAAGAGACCCAGTACTTC. Its translation is CATSSETGGYQETQYF.

The chain links TRBV11-2 to TRBJ2-3, with 9 bases fitting TRBD2. There are 15 residues in the CDR3. J was trimmed by 4 bases and V by 5 bases; bases with no gene match: 7. From germline, CDR1 is SGHAT and CDR2 FQNNGV. The chain's CDR3 is CASSDWTSESDTQYF. The CDR3 DNA is TGTGCCAGCAGCGACTGGACTAGCGAATCAGATACGCAGTATTTT.

The chain combines TRBV29-1 with TRBJ2-2, with a weak D call TRBD1 (5 bases). Trimming cost V 3 bases and J 7 bases, with 15 bases left between them. Germline lookup yields CDR1 SQVTM and CDR2 ANQGSEA. The CDR3 has 14 residues. The CDR3 DNA sequence: TGCAGCGTTGAGGAACAGGTGGGCGGCGGGGAGCTGTTTTTT. This gives the protein CSVEEQVGGGELFF.

This chain connects TRBV7-6 to TRBJ2-2; no clear D. This CDR3 has 15 amino acids. Germline V gene lookup returns CDR1 SGHVS and CDR2 FNYEAQ. The V gene lost 6 bases and the J gene lost 2 bases, with 13 bases spanning the gap. The CDR3 coding sequence is TGTGCCAGCAGACCACCGACTGACAACACCGGGGAGCTGTTTTTT. It specifies CASRPPTDNTGELFF.

V is TRBV9 and J is TRBJ1-1; tentative D call: TRBD1 (5 bases). With 3 bases removed from V and 5 bases from J, the gap between germline ends came to 11 bases. The CDR3 runs to 13 residues. Germline CDR1 reads SGDLS; CDR2 reads YYNGEE. CDR3 sequence (DNA): TGTGCCAGCAGCGATTTGGGGGGGACTGAAGCTTTCTTT. It yields the protein CASSDLGGTEAFF.

J is TRBJ2-1 and V is TRBV29-1; 8 bases fit TRBD1. Germline V gives CDR1 SQVTM, CDR2 ANQGSEA. J was trimmed by 2 bases and V by 7 bases; bases with no gene match: 7. The CDR3 sequence is 14 residues long. As DNA, the CDR3 is TGCAGCGGACAGGGGACAGGAACCTACAATGAGCAGTTCTTC. Translating it yields CSGQGTGTYNEQFF.